These 27 T cell receptor beta chains were sequenced from one sample in a study of T cell responses to AZD1222 COVID-19 vaccine (dated by TCRdb to the early 2020s). Read against the paper, the sample's time point label means: about 28 days (+/-7) after the second vaccine dose. Receptors were amplified or captured by the immunoSEQ multiplex PCR assay. What TCRdb holds here is the immuneACCESS table cut down to in-frame rearrangements. Part of the clones is not present; checked against another copy, under half of the missing clones reflect an unresolved V gene, and the others are unexplained. The sample includes about 150,000 clones, with 85% to 90% observed a single time. The ten largest clones add up to roughly a tenth of the sample. The sequencing used peripheral blood, collected 28 days after the second AZD1222 dose. The receptors were gathered from an adult who received the AZD1222 COVID-19 vaccine.

This chain uses TRBV5-6 with TRBJ2-6, with D perhaps matching TRBD1 (8 bases). The CDR3 consists of 17 residues. With 1 base removed from V and 2 bases from J, the gap between germline ends came to 13 bases. CDR1 is SGHDT and CDR2 is YYEEEE in the germline V gene. CDR3 amino acids: CASSLRTGRAGANVLTF. CDR3 DNA: TGTGCCAGCAGCTTGAGGACAGGGAGGGCTGGGGCCAACGTCCTGACTTTC.

V gene TRBV18 combines with J gene TRBJ1-4; 7 bases are shared with TRBD1. This CDR3 comprises 15 residues. CDR1 and CDR2 (germline): KGHSH, LQKENI. The V gene end was trimmed by 4 bases and the J gene end by 5 bases; junction bases not matched to a gene: 7. CDR3 loop: CASSQVQGENEKLFF. The CDR3 DNA reads as TGTGCCAGCTCACAGGTGCAGGGGGAGAATGAAAAACTGTTTTTT.

The chain couples TRBV30 to TRBJ2-7; 9 bases are a match to TRBD2. Germline assignment: CDR1 GTSNPN and CDR2 SVGIG (reference sequence). V lost 0 bases and J lost 3; bases outside the gene matches: 9. The CDR3 sequence is 16 residues long. The CDR3 DNA sequence: TGTGCCTGGAGTGTACTTCGACTAGCGGCAAACTACGAGCAGTACTTC. This translates into CAWSVLRLAANYEQYF.

The chain recombines TRBV5-4 with TRBJ1-2, with 7 bases identical to TRBD1. V dropped 4 bases and J dropped 7; count of bases not matched to a gene: 13. The CDR3 has 15 residues. Germline V gene data show CDR1 as SGHNT and CDR2 as YYREEE (reference sequence). CDR3 coding DNA: TGTGCCAGCAGCCTCCCGAGCAGGGGGACTGGTGGCTACACCTTC. It is translated as CASSLPSRGTGGYTF.

The rearrangement uses TRBV18 and TRBJ1-5, with unresolved D. The CDR3 has 15 amino acids. V was trimmed by 3 bases and J by 3 bases, leaving 12 bases between them. Germline CDR1 KGHSH, CDR2 LQKENI. CDR3: CASSPSGGNNQPQHF. The CDR3 nucleotides read TGTGCCAGCTCACCTTCGGGAGGGAACAATCAGCCCCAGCATTTT.

This chain connects TRBV5-1 to TRBJ1-2; tentatively, D is TRBD1 (6 bases). V shed 4 bases and J shed 8 bases, with 15 bases lying between them. From germline, CDR1 is SGHRS and CDR2 YFSETQ. This CDR3 comprises 13 residues. CDR3 sequence (DNA): TGCGCCAGCAGCCCGGAGGGGGGAACAGGCTACACCTTC. It yields the protein CASSPEGGTGYTF.

The rearrangement uses TRBV28 and TRBJ2-7, with 10 bases that match TRBD2. J was trimmed by 2 bases and V by 4 bases; bases with no gene match: 8. CDR3 length: 16 residues. Germline V gene lookup returns CDR1 MDHEN and CDR2 SYDVKM. The CDR3 spells CASSSLGLAGAYEQYF. Here the CDR3 DNA reads TGTGCCAGCAGTTCCCTCGGGCTAGCGGGGGCCTACGAGCAGTACTTC.

The chain joins TRBV2 to TRBJ2-2; weak D call: TRBD1 (5 bases). Germline CDR1 is SNHLY and CDR2 is FYNNEI. Trimming took off 5 bases at V and 10 bases at J, with 17 bases between the two ends. CDR3 length: 14 residues. The CDR3 is CASSREGAPAELFF. DNA of the CDR3: TGTGCCAGCAGTAGAGAAGGGGCGCCGGCGGAGCTGTTTTTT.

The rearrangement joins TRBV4-2 to TRBJ2-1; 12 bases are shared with TRBD2. The CDR3 has 17 residues. Germline CDR1 LGHNA, CDR2 YNFKEQ. J gave up 7 bases and V 3 bases, and 10 bases lay outside the gene matches. The CDR3 region is CASSQYRLAGATNEQFF. In DNA, the CDR3 is TGTGCCAGCAGCCAGTACAGACTAGCGGGAGCAACGAATGAGCAGTTCTTC.

This chain links TRBV5-1 with TRBJ1-1; tentatively, D is TRBD1 (6 bases). This CDR3 spans 14 amino acids. V was clipped by 4 bases and J by 4 bases, with 14 bases between them. The germline CDR1 and CDR2 sequences are SGHRS and YFSETQ. DNA for the CDR3: TGCGCCAGCAGCCAATCCACAGGGTCCACTGAAGCTTTCTTT. Protein product: CASSQSTGSTEAFF.

This chain uses TRBV3-1 (or the pseudogene TRBV3-2) with TRBJ1-2; TRBD1 might be the D (5 bases). Germline V gene lookup returns CDR1 LGHDT and CDR2 YNNKEL (reference sequence). This CDR3 is 15 amino acids long. The V gene lost 1 base and the J gene lost 2 bases, with 11 bases spanning the gap. The CDR3 sequence is CASSQGLGHNYGYTF. CDR3 coding DNA: TGTGCCAGCAGCCAAGGGTTGGGGCACAACTATGGCTACACCTTC.

This clone came up a few times. This chain joins TRBV6-1 and TRBJ1-1, with a weak D call TRBD1 (6 bases). The CDR3 has 14 residues. Germline V gives CDR1 MNHNS, CDR2 SASEGT. The V and J ends lost 0 bases and 5 bases respectively, with 10 bases between them. The CDR3 coding sequence is TGTGCCAGCAGTGAAGCCGACAGGAGGACTGAAGCTTTCTTT. This codes for CASSEADRRTEAFF.

This clone appeared a single time. The gene calls are TRBV18 and TRBJ2-3, with TRBD2 as a possible D gene (6 bases). This CDR3 contains 16 residues. V gave up 1 base and J gave up 2 bases, with 13 bases separating them. CDR1 and CDR2 from the germline V gene are KGHSH and LQKENI. For the CDR3, the DNA is TGTGCCAGCTCACCACGTAAGGTAGCGGTCACAGATACGCAGTATTTT. Its translation is CASSPRKVAVTDTQYF.

J is TRBJ2-2 and V is TRBV7-9, with 11 bases that match TRBD2. Germline lookup yields CDR1 SEHNR and CDR2 FQNEAQ (reference sequence). The CDR3 loop spans 18 amino acids. V lost 7 bases, J lost 4 bases, and 14 bases stayed unmatched. This CDR3 reads CASNQLAGVIVGTGELFF. The CDR3 DNA follows: TGTGCCAGCAACCAACTAGCGGGAGTCATCGTGGGCACCGGGGAGCTGTTTTTT.

J is TRBJ1-1 and V is TRBV28; D might be TRBD1 (6 bases). Germline V gene lookup returns CDR1 MDHEN and CDR2 SYDVKM. This CDR3 comprises 11 residues. Trimming left V 6 bases short and J 11 bases short, with 13 bases between. Written as DNA, the CDR3 is TGTGCCAGCAGGGGGGGCTGGAAGGCTTTCTTT. Protein: CASRGGWKAFF.

CDR3 sequence (DNA): TGTGCCAGCAGCAATCCCCAACGGGCTTTCTTT. Translation: CASSNPQRAFF. J is TRBJ1-1 and V is TRBV28; D remains unclear. With 6 bases removed from V and 11 bases from J, the gap between germline ends came to 13 bases. Germline CDR1 is MDHEN and CDR2 is SYDVKM. This CDR3 comprises 11 residues.

The CDR3 reads CASSLDGGRTGELFF. In DNA, the CDR3 is TGTGCCAGCAGCTTGGATGGGGGGCGTACCGGGGAGCTGTTTTTT. The chain links TRBV5-8 to TRBJ2-2; D could derive from TRBD1 or TRBD2 (6 bases each). CDR1 is SGHTS and CDR2 is YDEGEE in the germline V gene. The CDR3 is 15 amino acids. Trimming cost V 0 bases and J 5 bases, with 11 bases left between them.

The V call is TRBV7-8, the J call TRBJ1-5; D is unclear. The CDR3 has 14 residues. The ends were cut back, 5 bases at V and 0 bases at J, with 8 bases in the middle. Germline values: CDR1 SGHVS, CDR2 FQNEAQ. CDR3 protein: CASSERYSNQPQHF. The DNA for the CDR3 is TGTGCCAGCAGCGAAAGATATAGCAATCAGCCCCAGCATTTT.

The chain links TRBV7-2 to TRBJ2-1; D is uncertain. V lost 0 bases, J lost 6 bases, and 6 bases lay in between. Germline lookup yields CDR1 SGHTA and CDR2 FQGNSA. This CDR3 has 13 amino acids. The CDR3 DNA follows: TGTGCCAGCAGCTTAGCGAGACCCAATGAGCAGTTCTTC. It yields the protein CASSLARPNEQFF.

The chain joins TRBV2 to TRBJ2-7; D not resolved. Trimming took 3 bases from V and 5 from J, leaving 5 bases between them. The CDR3 has 11 residues. Germline-derived CDR1 and CDR2 are SNHLY and FYNNEI. The CDR3 DNA sequence: TGTGCCAGCAGTGAGACCAACGAGCAGTACTTC. It yields the protein CASSETNEQYF.

The V and J genes are TRBV6-2 or TRBV6-3 and TRBJ2-3, with a weak D call TRBD2 (7 bases). The germline V gene has CDR1 MNHEY and CDR2 SVGEGT. Trimming removed 5 bases at V and 0 bases at J, with 21 bases between. This CDR3 has 18 amino acids. The CDR3, as DNA: TGTGCCAGCAGTCCCCCCTGGGCGGGGGCGAGAAGCACAGATACGCAGTATTTT. Residues: CASSPPWAGARSTDTQYF.

The chain carries TRBV19 and TRBJ2-4, with D hard to call. There are 14 residues in the CDR3. V lost 6 bases, J lost 8 bases, and 17 bases lay in between. The V gene's germline CDR1 is LNHDA and CDR2 SQIVND (reference sequence). CDR3: CASSLGLGIDIQYF. CDR3 DNA sequence: TGTGCCAGTAGCTTAGGGTTAGGTATAGACATTCAGTACTTC.

This chain uses TRBV4-2 with TRBJ2-1; 9 bases line up with TRBD1. The trim removed 2 bases at V and 8 bases at J, leaving 7 bases unmatched. CDR1 LGHNA and CDR2 YNFKEQ come from the germline V gene. The CDR3 totals 15 residues. CDR3 sequence reads: CASSQTGGETHEQFF. Written as DNA, the CDR3 is TGTGCCAGCAGCCAAACAGGGGGCGAAACGCATGAGCAGTTCTTC.

The chain couples TRBV28 to TRBJ1-5; a possible D gene is TRBD1 (6 bases). The germline gives CDR1 MDHEN, CDR2 SYDVKM. Trimming shortened V by 7 bases and J by 4 bases, and 11 bases separated the two germline ends. This CDR3 spans 13 amino acids. DNA for the CDR3: TGTGCCAGCACCACAGGGTGGAATCAGCCCCAGCATTTT. Translated: CASTTGWNQPQHF.

The chain carries TRBV19 and TRBJ1-6; the D is unclear. The CDR3 has 16 residues. Germline V gene data show CDR1 as LNHDA and CDR2 as SQIVND (reference sequence). With 5 bases removed from V and 0 bases from J, the gap between germline ends came to 11 bases. CDR3 loop: CASSSSRSSYNSPLHF. CDR3 in DNA: TGTGCCAGTAGTTCCTCCAGAAGCTCCTATAATTCACCCCTCCACTTT.

The rearrangement uses TRBV23-1 and TRBJ1-5, with TRBD1 matching over 7 bases. TRBV23-1 is assigned to the ORF class and has an uncertain function. The CDR3 is made up of 13 amino acids. The V segment lost 8 bases and the J segment 7 bases; nucleotides outside the gene matches: 8. CDR3 amino acids: CASRTDRDQPQHF. CDR3 coding DNA: TGCGCCAGCCGGACTGACAGGGACCAGCCCCAGCATTTT.

The chain uses TRBV5-1 and TRBJ2-1; D is undetermined. The V end was cut by 0 bases, the J end by 8 bases, with 3 bases between. Germline CDR1 is SGHRS and CDR2 is YFSETQ. This CDR3 has 11 residues. CDR3: CASSLDDEQFF. The CDR3 DNA is TGCGCCAGCAGCTTGGACGATGAGCAGTTCTTC.